This T cell receptor beta chain was identified in a study of cytomegalovirus exposure and HLA in healthy donors. Across the study: The roughly 130 validation repertoires used the same platform as the 650 to 850 first-cohort repertoires (as reported by a later analysis). Study-level points and caveats: The authors listed 150 or so TCR beta chains as cytomegalovirus-associated. In vitro checks showed that three CMV-associated chains really do target CMV antigens.

From the 120-subject validation cohort, which was separate from the roughly 620-subject first cohort, the donors were drawn. Points on this clone: Its specificity is not known.

CDR3 length: 16 amino acids. J lost 2 bases, V lost 0 bases, and 4 bases had no gene match. Germline V gene lookup returns CDR1 MNHEY and CDR2 SVGAGI. Clones were read by immunoSEQ multiplex PCR, and TCRdb kept only the in-frame ones, dropping some. Of about 68,000 clones in the sample, approximately 97% were seen once. The sequenced sample consisted of PBMCs. This rearrangement joins TRBV6-5 to TRBJ2-7; the match to TRBD1 covers 10 bases. The clonotype comes from a young man in good health and CMV-seronegative. The CDR3 bases are TGTGCCAGCAGTTACTCGAGGGACAGGGGAACCTACGAGCAGTACTTC. Its translation is CASSYSRDRGTYEQYF.